Presented here are 22 T cell receptor beta chains from one specimen sequenced in a study of blood T cell repertoires in COVID-19 (dated by TCRdb to about 2020). Receptor libraries were prepared by the immunoSEQ multiplex PCR assay. TCRdb stores this immuneACCESS table with in-frame sequences only. Part of the clones is absent; in the studies checked, under half of the shortfall reflects unresolved V genes, and no reason is known for the rest. For this sample there are roughly 440,000 clones; approximately 89% appear just once. Clones ranked in the top ten supply around 12% of the sample. Sequenced material: peripheral blood. The receptors derive from a woman aged 45-65 years with COVID-19, enrolled during active disease.

The gene calls are TRBV20-1 and TRBJ2-1, with TRBD2 identical over 8 bases. The germline V gene encodes CDR1 DFQATT and CDR2 SNEGSKA (reference sequence). The CDR3 runs to 10 residues. CDR3 sequence: CSRGGNEQFF. CDR3 nucleotide sequence: TGCAGCCGGGGGGGGAATGAGCAGTTCTTC.

The chain combines TRBV10-3 with TRBJ1-4, with D possibly being TRBD1 (6 bases). The CDR3 covers 15 residues. Trimming took off 0 bases at V and 7 bases at J, with 12 bases between the two ends. Germline values: CDR1 ENHRY, CDR2 SYGVKD. The CDR3 nucleotides read TGTGCCATCAGTGAGTCGACAGGAAATGGTGAAAAACTGTTTTTT. Translating it yields CAISESTGNGEKLFF.

V usage is TRBV29-1 and J usage is TRBJ1-2, with D unclear. V was cut by 7 bases and J by 5 bases, with 23 bases left in between. Germline V gene lookup returns CDR1 SQVTM and CDR2 ANQGSEA. This CDR3 region has 15 residues. CDR3 region: CSAATTRAGPYGYTF. CDR3 DNA: TGCAGCGCCGCCACTACGAGGGCAGGCCCTTATGGCTACACCTTC.

This rearrangement joins TRBV10-3 to TRBJ1-2; 7 bases agree with TRBD1. This CDR3 is built from 15 residues. V gave up 9 bases and J gave up 2 bases; unmatched junction bases: 12. Germline V gives CDR1 ENHRY, CDR2 SYGVKD. DNA of the CDR3: TGTGCCATAAGGCTAACAGGGGCCGAAAACTATGGCTACACCTTC. Protein: CAIRLTGAENYGYTF.

V is TRBV19 and J is TRBJ1-1; 10 bases align to TRBD1. Germline V gives CDR1 LNHDA, CDR2 SQIVND (reference sequence). V lost 1 base to trimming and J lost 4 bases; unmatched junction nucleotides: 9. The CDR3 runs to 17 residues. The CDR3 spells CASSIGWDRGSRTEAFF. CDR3 DNA sequence: TGTGCCAGTAGTATAGGGTGGGACAGGGGTTCTCGCACTGAAGCTTTCTTT.

This clone was seen a few times. The rearrangement joins TRBV10-1 to TRBJ1-1; 11 positions agree with TRBD1. Per germline, CDR1 WNHNN and CDR2 SYGVQD (reference sequence). V was pared by 4 bases and J by 0 bases, with 7 bases of the junction left unmatched. The CDR3 is made up of 17 amino acids. The CDR3 nucleotides read TGCGCCAGCAGTGCCAGGACAGGGGGCTTCCTGAACACTGAAGCTTTCTTT. Translated, it gives CASSARTGGFLNTEAFF.

The chain joins TRBV7-9 to TRBJ1-2; D may be TRBD1 (6 bases). Germline V gene lookup returns CDR1 SEHNR and CDR2 FQNEAQ (reference sequence). Trimming pared 3 bases from V and 5 bases from J, leaving 13 bases between. CDR3 size: 14 residues. The CDR3 reads CASSFPGTSYGYTF. CDR3 nucleotide sequence: TGTGCCAGCAGCTTCCCCGGGACATCTTATGGCTACACCTTC. The full variable domain, completed using reference TRBV7-9 and TRBJ1-2, is DTGVSQNPRHKITKRGQNVTFRCDPISEHNRLYWYRQTLGQGPEFLTYFQNEAQLEKSRLLSDRFSAERPKGSFSTLEIQRTEQGDSAMYLCASSFPGTSYGYTFGSGTRLTVV.

V gene TRBV6-1 combines with J gene TRBJ1-4; tentative D call: TRBD1 (6 bases). Trimming cost V 3 bases and J 6 bases, with 14 bases left between them. Looked up from germline, CDR1 is MNHNS and CDR2 is SASEGT. CDR3 length: 15 amino acids. The CDR3 loop reads CASSDIGTRDEKLFF. CDR3 sequence (DNA): TGTGCCAGCAGTGATATAGGGACAAGAGATGAAAAACTGTTTTTT.

The count of this clone is one. This chain connects TRBV9 to TRBJ2-1; TRBD2 agrees at 8 bases. Germline V CDR1 and CDR2: SGDLS, YYNGEE. The CDR3 loop spans 15 amino acids. Trimming removed 2 bases from V and 3 bases from J; junction bases left unmatched: 4. CDR3 nucleotides: TGTGCCAGCAGCGTCGGACTAGCCAACTACAATGAGCAGTTCTTC. It codes for CASSVGLANYNEQFF.

This chain connects TRBV5-5 to TRBJ2-3; 7 positions match TRBD1. There are 14 residues in the CDR3. Unmatched junction bases numbered 6, after V lost 4 bases and J lost 4 bases. From germline, CDR1 is SGHKS and CDR2 YYEKEE (reference sequence). The CDR3 DNA is TGTGCCAGCAGCCCCACAGGGGCCCCAGATACGCAGTATTTT. It codes for CASSPTGAPDTQYF.

This chain connects TRBV5-6 to TRBJ1-1, with 11 bases identical to TRBD1. The CDR3 loop spans 15 amino acids. The germline V gene has CDR1 SGHDT and CDR2 YYEEEE. V shed 2 bases, J shed 11 bases, and the junction held 11 bases outside the gene matches. The chain's CDR3 is CASSFFHGQGAPAFF. CDR3 bases: TGTGCCAGCAGCTTTTTCCATGGACAGGGGGCGCCGGCTTTCTTT.

The rearrangement uses TRBV5-6 and TRBJ1-3; 8 bases align to TRBD1. V lost 2 bases and J lost 4; bases outside the gene matches: 5. The V gene's germline CDR1 is SGHDT and CDR2 YYEEEE. This CDR3 has 15 amino acids. CDR3 sequence reads: CASSFGTGSGNTIYF. The CDR3 DNA reads as TGTGCCAGCAGCTTCGGGACAGGATCAGGAAACACCATATATTTT.

In its sample, this clone was seen once. Other DNA sequences from this sample encode an identical CDR3 as well. The V gene is TRBV28, the J gene TRBJ2-7; D is possibly TRBD2 (5 bases). V lost 2 bases and J 2 bases, leaving 10 bases between the germline ends. In germline, CDR1 is MDHEN, CDR2 SYDVKM. The CDR3 has 14 amino acids. The CDR3 region is CASSLGGVPYEQYF. The CDR3 DNA reads TGTGCCAGCAGTTTAGGAGGAGTACCCTACGAGCAGTACTTC.

This sequence joins TRBV7-8 and TRBJ1-3; D is unresolved. CDR1 and CDR2 (germline): SGHVS, FQNEAQ. This CDR3 spans 17 amino acids. Between the trimmed V and J ends, which lost 2 bases and 0 bases, there was a span of 14 bases. DNA of the CDR3: TGTGCCAGCAGCTTACTCCGGCGGACTCTCTCTGGAAACACCATATATTTT. As protein: CASSLLRRTLSGNTIYF.

V gene TRBV7-2 combines with J gene TRBJ2-5; 10 bases are a match to TRBD2. Germline assignment: CDR1 SGHTA and CDR2 FQGNSA. The CDR3 covers 14 residues. The J segment lost 5 bases and the V segment lost 5 bases, leaving 5 bases of the junction unmatched. DNA of the CDR3: TGTGCCAGCAGCGATCCGGGACTAGCGGAGACCCAGTACTTC. Residues: CASSDPGLAETQYF.

V is TRBV16 and J is TRBJ2-3, with 9 nucleotides matching TRBD1. Germline CDR1 reads KGHSY; CDR2 reads FQNENV. CDR3 length equals 17 residues. Trimming cost V 0 bases and J 4 bases; bases outside gene matches: 8. The CDR3 coding sequence is TGTGCCAGCAGCCAATCGCCCGACAGGGGGAAACCAGATACGCAGTATTTT. The encoded protein is CASSQSPDRGKPDTQYF.

The J gene is TRBJ1-2, the V gene TRBV7-9; D call uncertain. Germline V gives CDR1 SEHNR, CDR2 FQNEAQ (reference sequence). The CDR3 sequence is 13 residues long. The germline V and J ends were trimmed by 5 bases and 5 bases, with 12 bases remaining between them. Here the CDR3 reads CASSMARQYGYTF. As DNA, the CDR3 is TGTGCCAGCAGCATGGCACGCCAATATGGCTACACCTTC.

The chain recombines TRBV27 with TRBJ2-3; 12 bases are shared with TRBD1. The CDR3 contains 15 residues. CDR1 and CDR2 from the germline V gene are MNHEY and SMNVEV (reference sequence). The V segment lost 10 bases and the J segment 8 bases; nucleotides outside the gene matches: 13. CDR3 sequence (DNA): TGTGCCACGATGCCGGGGACAGGGGGCTGGGGTACGCAGTATTTT. This gives the protein CATMPGTGGWGTQYF.

The chain combines TRBV7-2 with TRBJ1-6; D ambiguous. There are 14 residues in the CDR3. V was shortened by 1 base and J by 14 bases, with 15 bases between the two germline ends. Germline-derived CDR1 and CDR2 are SGHTA and FQGNSA. In DNA, the CDR3 is TGTGCCAGCAGCTTAGTCCCAGGCTCCGGGGCCCTCCACTTT. Protein product: CASSLVPGSGALHF.

This clone came up once. V gene TRBV4-1 combines with J gene TRBJ1-6; D may be TRBD1 (6 bases). This CDR3 region has 17 residues. Germline V gene lookup returns CDR1 MGHRA and CDR2 YSYEKL. Trimming cost V 1 base and J 7 bases, with 17 bases left between them. The CDR3, as DNA: TGCGCCAGCAGCCAAGGTTCGGGGCAGGGGTACAATTCACCCCTCCACTTT. This gives the protein CASSQGSGQGYNSPLHF.

The chain employs TRBV9 and TRBJ1-6; 10 bases map to TRBD1. After removal of 4 bases from V and 7 bases from J, the junction contained 8 bases not matched to a gene. In germline, CDR1 is SGDLS, CDR2 YYNGEE. There are 16 residues in the CDR3. Here the CDR3 reads CASSPGQGLSNSPLHF. For the CDR3, the DNA is TGTGCCAGCAGCCCGGGACAGGGGTTATCCAATTCACCCCTCCACTTT.

This chain uses TRBV7-9 with TRBJ1-2; D is unresolved. Per germline, CDR1 SEHNR and CDR2 FQNEAQ (reference sequence). This CDR3 has 13 residues. The V end was cut by 7 bases, the J end by 8 bases, with 17 bases between. The CDR3 DNA reads as TGTGCCAGCATCACCCCGGGAGGGTTCGGCTACACCTTC. Residues: CASITPGGFGYTF. The full variable domain, completed using reference TRBV7-9 and TRBJ1-2, is DTGVSQNPRHKITKRGQNVTFRCDPISEHNRLYWYRQTLGQGPEFLTYFQNEAQLEKSRLLSDRFSAERPKGSFSTLEIQRTEQGDSAMYLCASITPGGFGYTFGSGTRLTVV.